A single sample gave rise to the 23 T cell receptor beta chains below, sequenced in a study of shared clonotypes between healthy human individuals. TCRdb's copy holds only in-frame clones and misses some; the assay was immunoSEQ multiplex PCR. The sample includes hundreds of thousands of clones, 85% to 95% of them seen just once. Terminally differentiated effector memory CD45RA+ cells were left out of the naive CD8 fraction, which was CD45RO-negative and positively selected for CCR7. Sequencing used naive CD8+ T cells sorted from blood. The receptors derive from a woman aged 25 to 39 in good health.

The rearrangement links TRBV7-9 to TRBJ2-5; 8 bases match TRBD1. This CDR3 region has 15 residues. Unmatched junction bases numbered 5, after V lost 0 bases and J lost 5 bases. Germline loops: CDR1 SEHNR, CDR2 FQNEAQ (reference sequence). For the CDR3, the DNA is TGTGCCAGCAGCTTAGCGCCAGGGGGCTCGGAGACCCAGTACTTC. Its protein is CASSLAPGGSETQYF.

The chain combines TRBV2 with TRBJ1-5; weak D call: TRBD1 (5 bases). The CDR3 length is 17 residues. CDR1 is SNHLY, CDR2 FYNNEI, per germline. Trimming stripped 11 bases from V and 0 bases from J, with 23 bases between. CDR3 nucleotide sequence: TGTGCCGTCGGGGGGGACCTTAAAGGAGGTAGCAATCAGCCCCAGCATTTT. Translating gives CAVGGDLKGGSNQPQHF.

The rearrangement links TRBV10-2 to TRBJ2-2, with no clear D. The CDR3 is 11 residues long. Per the germline V gene, CDR1 is WSHSY and CDR2 is SAAADI. The V gene lost 11 bases and the J gene lost 6 bases, with 10 bases spanning the gap. The DNA for the CDR3 is TGCGCCTCCTCCCAGGCCGGGGAGCTGTTTTTT. Protein product: CASSQAGELFF.

This chain uses TRBV29-1 with TRBJ2-5, with D perhaps assigned TRBD1 or TRBD2 (5 bases each). The J call may be incorrect, as the DNA end agrees better with TRBJ2-7. The CDR3 is 14 residues long. The germline gives CDR1 SQVTM, CDR2 ANQGSEA. The CDR3 spells CSVYAWGNPYEQYF. CDR3 bases: TGCAGCGTTTACGCCTGGGGGAACCCCTACGAGCAGTACTTC.

The chain links TRBV7-2 to TRBJ2-2, with D tentatively TRBD2 (5 bases). CDR1 is SGHTA and CDR2 is FQGNSA in the germline V gene. V lost 2 bases, J lost 4 bases, and 8 bases lay in between. This CDR3 is 14 amino acids long. CDR3 sequence reads: CASSLNGVTGELFF. Written as DNA, the CDR3 is TGTGCCAGCAGCTTAAACGGGGTCACCGGGGAGCTGTTTTTT.

The chain joins TRBV19 to TRBJ1-6; unclear D gene. Germline lookup yields CDR1 LNHDA and CDR2 SQIVND (reference sequence). The V gene lost 5 bases and the J gene lost 6 bases, with 8 bases spanning the gap. The CDR3 length is 13 residues. The CDR3 DNA reads TGTGCCAGTAGTTACAGTCCTAATTCACCCCTCCACTTT. It encodes CASSYSPNSPLHF.

Comments on this clone: Other DNA sequences in this sample translate to the same CDR3. This sequence joins TRBV27 and TRBJ2-7, with D possibly matching TRBD1 (6 bases). V was cut by 3 bases and J by 0 bases, with 6 bases left in between. CDR1 MNHEY and CDR2 SMNVEV come from the germline V gene (reference sequence). The CDR3 consists of 13 residues. The CDR3 DNA is TGTGCCAGCAGTTTGGACAGCTCCTACGAGCAGTACTTC. This codes for CASSLDSSYEQYF.

The V and J genes are TRBV6-1 and TRBJ2-2; D gene unclear. Germline V gene lookup returns CDR1 MNHNS and CDR2 SASEGT. The CDR3 runs 17 residues. Between the trimmed V and J ends, which lost 3 bases and 0 bases, there was a span of 14 bases. This CDR3 reads CASSDGVVGTNTGELFF. The CDR3 DNA sequence: TGTGCCAGCAGTGATGGGGTCGTTGGTACGAACACCGGGGAGCTGTTTTTT.

The gene calls are TRBV15 and TRBJ1-5; D is ambiguous. Germline-derived CDR1 and CDR2 are LNHNV and YYDKDF (reference sequence). The CDR3 has 14 residues. V lost 3 bases to trimming and J lost 5 bases, with 11 bases between them. The CDR3, as DNA: TGTGCCACCAGCAGGCCCGGGAACCATCAGCCCCAGCATTTT. Translation gives CATSRPGNHQPQHF.

The chain combines TRBV4-1 with TRBJ2-1; TRBD1 matches at 10 bases. Germline CDR1 is MGHRA and CDR2 is YSYEKL. The length of the CDR3 is 14 residues. The ends lost 4 bases at V and 7 bases at J; junction bases unmatched: 4. The CDR3 is CASSPRDRGNEQFF. CDR3 nucleotide sequence: TGCGCCAGCAGCCCCCGGGACAGGGGAAATGAGCAGTTCTTC.

This clone was counted once. This chain links TRBV6-5 with TRBJ1-1; D remains ambiguous. Germline V gene data show CDR1 as MNHEY and CDR2 as SVGAGI. The CDR3 consists of 13 residues. Trimming pared 5 bases from V and 4 bases from J, leaving 11 bases between. In DNA form, the CDR3 reads TGTGCCAGCAGTATGCTCTACAGCACTGAAGCTTTCTTT. This sequence encodes CASSMLYSTEAFF.

The chain employs TRBV27 and TRBJ2-7, with 8 bases lining up with TRBD1. The CDR3 is 16 residues long. Germline V gene data show CDR1 as MNHEY and CDR2 as SMNVEV (reference sequence). V lost 6 bases and J lost 5; bases outside the gene matches: 15. Written as DNA, the CDR3 is TGTGCCAGCAGCCGGCCAGGGGGCGCGATCAGGAACGAGCAGTACTTC. Translating gives CASSRPGGAIRNEQYF.

The rearrangement links TRBV10-2 to TRBJ2-6; 7 bases are a match to TRBD1. With 3 bases clipped from V and 0 bases from J, the junction kept 8 bases outside the gene matches. Per the germline V gene, CDR1 is WSHSY and CDR2 is SAAADI. The CDR3 extends over 18 amino acids. The CDR3 region has the DNA TGCGCCAGCAGTGATGGGACAGCCGTCCGCTCTGGGGCCAACGTCCTGACTTTC. It translates to CASSDGTAVRSGANVLTF.

The chain combines TRBV7-2 with TRBJ1-2; 7 nucleotides match TRBD1. The length of the CDR3 is 13 residues. V trimming: 3 bases; J trimming: 8 bases; junction bases outside the gene matches: 6. In germline, CDR1 is SGHTA, CDR2 FQGNSA. In DNA, the CDR3 is TGTGCCAGCAGCTTTTTGACAGGGTGGGGCTACACCTTC. It codes for CASSFLTGWGYTF. The full variable domain, rest sourced from reference TRBV7-2 and TRBJ1-2, is GAGVSQSPSNKVTEKGKDVELRCDPISGHTALYWYRQSLGQGLEFLIYFQGNSAPDKSGLPSDRFSAERTGGSVSTLTIQRTQQEDSAVYLCASSFLTGWGYTFGSGTRLTVV.

J is TRBJ2-5 and V is TRBV4-1, with no clear D. Germline CDR1 reads MGHRA; CDR2 reads YSYEKL. The V end lost 0 bases, the J end lost 0 bases, and 8 bases lay between the germline ends. The CDR3 has 15 amino acids. This CDR3 is CASSQDLGNQETQYF. In DNA form, the CDR3 reads TGCGCCAGCAGCCAAGATCTAGGGAACCAAGAGACCCAGTACTTC.

This chain uses TRBV14 with TRBJ2-1; 13 bases are shared with TRBD2. Germline CDR1 is SGHDN and CDR2 is FVKESK. V dropped 4 bases and J dropped 0; count of bases not matched to a gene: 12. The CDR3 loop spans 20 amino acids. The CDR3 is CASSRGTSGAYRSSYNEQFF. CDR3 nucleotide sequence: TGTGCCAGCAGCCGAGGGACTAGCGGGGCCTACCGAAGCTCCTACAATGAGCAGTTCTTC.

The chain employs TRBV19 and TRBJ1-2; no clear D. The ends were cut back, 6 bases at V and 7 bases at J, with 12 bases in the middle. CDR1 LNHDA and CDR2 SQIVND come from the germline V gene (reference sequence). CDR3 length: 12 amino acids. CDR3 bases: TGTGCCAGTAGCCAAGTCGCGGGTGGCTACACCTTC. This gives the protein CASSQVAGGYTF.

The rearrangement joins TRBV4-1 to TRBJ2-1, with 15 bases fitting TRBD2. Germline V gene data show CDR1 as MGHRA and CDR2 as YSYEKL. CDR3 length: 13 amino acids. With 1 base clipped from V and 14 bases from J, the junction kept 0 bases outside the gene matches. The CDR3 DNA reads TGCGCCAGCAGCCAAGGGACTAGCGGGGGGGAGTTCTTC. It yields the protein CASSQGTSGGEFF.

This chain joins TRBV28 and TRBJ2-7; D is possibly TRBD1 (5 bases). Trimming removed 2 bases at V and 3 bases at J, with 8 bases between. This CDR3 is 13 amino acids long. The germline gives CDR1 MDHEN, CDR2 SYDVKM. The CDR3 loop reads CASSLKGHYEQYF. The CDR3 region has the DNA TGTGCCAGCAGTTTAAAGGGGCACTACGAGCAGTACTTC.

This clone occurred once. The rearrangement links TRBV6-5 to TRBJ1-5; a possible D gene is TRBD1 (5 bases). Germline CDR1 and CDR2: MNHEY and SVGAGI. The V gene lost 4 bases and the J gene lost 4 bases, with 11 bases spanning the gap. The length of the CDR3 is 14 residues. DNA for the CDR3: TGTGCCAGCAGTTTCGGAGGGGAAAATCAGCCCCAGCATTTT. Its translation is CASSFGGENQPQHF.

The V gene is TRBV28, the J gene TRBJ1-5, with a possible D match to TRBD1 (5 bases). The CDR3 runs 15 residues. Per the germline V gene, CDR1 is MDHEN and CDR2 is SYDVKM. The germline V and J ends were trimmed by 6 bases and 4 bases, with 16 bases remaining between them. CDR3 residues: CASRSDQGWNQPQHF. The CDR3 DNA sequence: TGTGCCAGCAGATCAGACCAGGGATGGAATCAGCCCCAGCATTTT.

This chain uses TRBV27 with TRBJ2-7; tentatively, D is TRBD2 (5 bases). The CDR3 loop spans 14 amino acids. V was cut by 0 bases and J by 3 bases, with 9 bases left in between. Germline loops: CDR1 MNHEY, CDR2 SMNVEV (reference sequence). CDR3 coding DNA: TGTGCCAGCAGTTTATCGAGGGTAGACTACGAGCAGTACTTC. Its translation: CASSLSRVDYEQYF.

DNA of the CDR3: TGTGCCAGCAGCGTAACAGGACTAGCGGGAGGGGAGCGATACAATGAGCAGTTCTTC. It is translated as CASSVTGLAGGERYNEQFF. J is TRBJ2-1 and V is TRBV9; 15 bases map to TRBD2. The CDR3 is 19 amino acids. The germline gives CDR1 SGDLS, CDR2 YYNGEE. V was clipped by 1 base and J by 4 bases; unmatched bases: 9. Variable domain in full (rest from reference TRBV9 and TRBJ2-1): DSGVTQTPKHLITATGQRVTLRCSPRSGDLSVYWYQQSLDQGLQFLIQYYNGEERAKGNILERFSAQQFPDLHSELNLSSLELGDSALYFCASSVTGLAGGERYNEQFFGPGTRLTVL.